Listed below are T cell receptor beta chains from one sample, sequenced in a study of blood T cell repertoires in COVID-19. Sequencing used immunoSEQ multiplex PCR; TCRdb keeps in-frame clones, though not all of them. The sample has a few hundred thousand clones; 86% are singletons. Sequenced: peripheral blood. Source of these receptors: a woman between 50 and 59 years old with acute or convalescent COVID-19. The CDR3 runs from the conserved cysteine through the conserved F or W. D genes are given only for firm matches. Clone size is not always given. Where it is, it says once, few, many or a class for expanded clones.

j_gene,abundance,v_gene,d_gene,CDR3aa,CDR3nt
TRBJ2-3,-,TRBV6-5,-,CASRGSSTDTQYF,TGCGCCTCACGCGGGTCTAGCACAGATACGCAGTATTTT
TRBJ1-5,-,TRBV27,-,CASSLRLRQPQHF,TGTGCCAGCAGTTTGAGGCTCCGGCAGCCCCAGCATTTT
TRBJ1-4,-,TRBV28,TRBD1,CASSPDRVKGEKLFF,TGTGCCAGCAGTCCGGACAGGGTTAAGGGTGAAAAACTGTTTTTT
TRBJ1-2,-,TRBV5-1,TRBD1,CASSLLTGGDGGYTF,TGCGCCAGCAGCTTGCTTACAGGGGGCGATGGTGGCTACACCTTC
TRBJ2-7,once,TRBV7-9,TRBD2,CASSLGASGRYEQYF,TGTGCCAGCAGCTTAGGGGCTAGCGGGAGGTACGAGCAGTACTTC
TRBJ1-5,-,TRBV5-6,-,CASSLGHGNQPQHF,TGTGCCAGCAGCTTGGGGCACGGCAATCAGCCCCAGCATTTT
TRBJ1-5,-,TRBV2,TRBD1,CASRAGQGSRPQHF,TGTGCCAGCAGAGCGGGACAGGGAAGTCGGCCCCAGCATTTT
TRBJ2-1,-,TRBV4-3,TRBD2,CASSRGTSGNEQFF,TGCGCCAGCAGCCGTGGGACTAGCGGCAATGAGCAGTTCTTC
TRBJ2-6,once,TRBV4-2,-,CASSRGPSHSGANVLTF,TGTGCCAGCAGCCGAGGGCCGAGTCATTCTGGGGCCAACGTCCTGACTTTC
TRBJ1-1,-,TRBV7-9,-,CASSFPDLTEAFF,TGTGCCAGCAGCTTTCCAGATTTGACTGAAGCTTTCTTT
TRBJ2-1,-,TRBV24-1,-,CATSDRDFSEQFF,TGTGCCACCAGTGATCGGGACTTTTCTGAGCAGTTCTTC
TRBJ2-3,few,TRBV6-5,-,CASRGTSTDTQYF,TGTGCCAGCAGAGGGACTAGCACAGATACGCAGTATTTT
TRBJ2-7,-,TRBV27,TRBD2,CASSLGLAGVGEQYF,TGTGCCAGCAGTTTAGGGCTAGCGGGAGTAGGAGAGCAGTACTTC
TRBJ2-1,-,TRBV18,TRBD2,CASSPKRGLAGANEQFF,TGTGCCAGCTCACCAAAAAGGGGACTAGCGGGAGCCAATGAGCAGTTCTTC
TRBJ2-1,few,TRBV5-6,TRBD2,CASSNGLAGVPYNEQFF,TGTGCCAGCAGCAACGGACTAGCGGGAGTTCCCTACAATGAGCAGTTCTTC
TRBJ2-5,-,TRBV19,-,CASSIDLAGGQETQYF,TGTGCCAGTAGTATAGATCTGGCAGGGGGGCAAGAGACCCAGTACTTC
TRBJ2-7,-,TRBV2,TRBD2,CASTLAGAREQYF,TGTGCCAGCACACTAGCGGGAGCGCGCGAGCAGTACTTC
TRBJ1-5,-,TRBV19,-,CASSIRRSENQPQHF,TGTGCCAGTAGTATACGGCGTAGCGAAAATCAGCCCCAGCATTTT
TRBJ2-5,-,TRBV10-3,-,CAISPDSLQETQYF,TGTGCCATCAGCCCGGACAGTTTGCAAGAGACCCAGTACTTC
TRBJ2-1,-,TRBV27,-,CASSLSGALRGISYNEQFF,TGTGCCAGCAGTTTATCGGGTGCTCTAAGGGGTATCTCCTACAATGAGCAGTTCTTC
TRBJ1-5,-,TRBV30,TRBD1,CAWSVGLGQVINQPQHF,TGTGCCTGGAGTGTAGGTTTAGGACAGGTCATCAATCAGCCCCAGCATTTT
TRBJ2-7,-,TRBV6-2/TRBV6-3,-,CASSLGDEQYF,TGTGCCAGCAGTTTGGGAGACGAGCAGTACTTC
TRBJ2-3,-,TRBV11-3,-,CASSLGAGITDTQYF,TGTGCCAGCAGCTTAGGGGCGGGAATCACAGATACGCAGTATTTT
TRBJ1-6,-,TRBV6-5,TRBD1,CATQGAYSPLHF,TGTGCTACTCAGGGGGCATATTCACCCCTCCACTTT
TRBJ2-3,-,TRBV28,-,CASSPWLGTDTQYF,TGTGCCAGCAGTCCTTGGCTAGGCACAGATACGCAGTATTTT
TRBJ1-4,-,TRBV19,-,CASSDRGNEKLFF,TGTGCCAGTAGTGATCGAGGGAATGAAAAACTGTTTTTT
TRBJ2-2,-,TRBV27,-,CASSLRASSGELFF,TGTGCCAGCAGTTTAAGAGCGTCCTCCGGGGAGCTGTTTTTT
TRBJ2-5,-,TRBV6-6,-,CASSSTERELGKTQYF,TGTGCCAGCAGTTCCACTGAACGGGAGTTAGGAAAGACCCAGTACTTC
TRBJ2-7,-,TRBV7-9,TRBD2,CASSLAGLAHEQYF,TGTGCCAGCAGCTTAGCGGGACTAGCACACGAGCAGTACTTC
TRBJ2-3,-,TRBV6-2/TRBV6-3,-,CASSTGDTQYF,TGTGCCAGCAGTACGGGGGATACGCAGTATTTT
TRBJ2-1,-,TRBV5-4,TRBD2,CASSLSGLAGSRGFF,TGTGCCAGCAGCTTGTCGGGCCTAGCGGGGTCCCGGGGGTTCTTC
TRBJ2-6,-,TRBV9,TRBD1,CASSLRQGPSFTGANVLTF,TGTGCCAGCAGCCTCCGACAGGGCCCTTCGTTTACTGGGGCCAACGTCCTGACTTTC
TRBJ2-6,-,TRBV7-9,TRBD2,CASSLASGTSGANVLTF,TGTGCCAGCAGCTTGGCTAGCGGGACCTCTGGGGCCAACGTCCTGACTTTC
TRBJ1-2,-,TRBV27,-,CASSFLPGRGYGYTF,TGTGCCAGCAGTTTCCTCCCAGGGCGCGGTTATGGCTACACCTTC
TRBJ2-5,-,TRBV7-3,TRBD2,CASSSGTSGGETQYF,TGTGCCAGCAGCTCCGGGACTAGCGGGGGGGAGACCCAGTACTTC
TRBJ2-3,-,TRBV24-1,-,CATSDTPLTDTQYF,TGTGCCACCAGTGACACTCCCCTCACAGATACGCAGTATTTT
TRBJ2-3,few,TRBV6-4,-,CASSDWRITDTQYF,TGTGCCAGCAGTGACTGGCGGATCACAGATACGCAGTATTTT
TRBJ2-7,-,TRBV5-5,-,CASSLEGRAYYEQYF,TGTGCCAGCAGCTTGGAGGGCAGGGCCTACTACGAGCAGTACTTC
TRBJ2-2,few,TRBV11-2,-,CASSLVRGNTGELFF,TGTGCCAGCAGCTTAGTTCGGGGAAACACCGGGGAGCTGTTTTTT
TRBJ2-3,-,TRBV10-3,TRBD1,CATSGTGGADTQYF,TGTGCCACCAGCGGGACAGGGGGAGCAGATACGCAGTATTTT
TRBJ2-3,-,TRBV5-5,TRBD2,CASSLAEPSDTQYF,TGTGCCAGCAGCCTAGCGGAACCGTCGGATACGCAGTATTTT
TRBJ2-7,-,TRBV15,-,CATSRDGGRYEQYF,TGTGCCACCAGCAGAGACGGAGGACGGTACGAGCAGTACTTC
TRBJ1-5,-,TRBV5-8,-,CASSSREGGQPQHF,TGTGCCAGCAGCTCCCGGGAGGGGGGTCAGCCCCAGCATTTT
TRBJ2-1,once,TRBV24-1,-,CATSDLSAKSYNEQFF,TGTGCCACCAGTGATTTGAGCGCGAAGTCCTACAATGAGCAGTTCTTC
TRBJ2-1,-,TRBV30,-,CAWSGRGASDEQFF,TGTGCCTGGAGTGGTCGGGGGGCGAGCGATGAGCAGTTCTTC
TRBJ2-1,-,TRBV9,TRBD1,CASSAPGTGIYEQFF,TGTGCCAGCAGCGCCCCCGGGACAGGGATCTATGAGCAGTTCTTC